This T cell receptor beta chain was retrieved from a study of T cell changes during pregnancy in multiple sclerosis. This table comes from immunoSEQ multiplex PCR, and its TCRdb copy is limited to in-frame clones, with some not included. The sample has 65,000 to 95,000 clones; 85% to 95% are singletons. The length of the CDR3 is 12 residues. Trimming left V 7 bases short and J 7 bases short, with 10 bases between. The germline V gene encodes CDR1 SEHNR and CDR2 FQNEAQ (reference sequence). The chain recombines TRBV7-9 with TRBJ1-4; D perhaps matches TRBD1 (5 bases). The sequence came from a female donor in good health, enrolled as a control in a pregnancy study. Sample: peripheral blood, taken after pregnancy. The chain's CDR3 is CASTSGGEKLFF. CDR3 nucleotides: TGTGCCAGCACCTCCGGGGGTGAAAAACTGTTTTTT.